These 3 T cell receptor beta chains originate from one sample sequenced in a study of blood T cell repertoires in COVID-19. Libraries were prepared by immunoSEQ multiplex PCR; TCRdb keeps only in-frame clonotypes and omits some of them. The repertoire holds some 350,000 clones, with approximately 92% as singletons. Sequencing was done on a sample of PBMCs or T cells enriched from blood (not recorded which). These receptors were collected from a man between 18 and 29 years old who had recovered from COVID-19.

CDR3 loop: CASMNLDISNYGYTF. The CDR3 DNA sequence: TGTGCCAGTATGAATTTGGACATATCTAACTATGGCTACACCTTC. V gene TRBV19 combines with J gene TRBJ1-2; D possibly corresponds to TRBD1 (5 bases). The CDR3 has 15 amino acids. From germline, CDR1 is LNHDA and CDR2 SQIVND (reference sequence). V was shortened by 7 bases and J by 0 bases, with 15 bases between the two germline ends.

The chain couples TRBV2 to TRBJ1-1, with unresolved D. With 7 bases removed from V and 0 bases from J, the gap between germline ends came to 9 bases. This CDR3 is built from 13 residues. Germline CDR1 and CDR2: SNHLY and FYNNEI. CDR3 nucleotide sequence: TGTGCCAGCAATTGGCAGTTGAACACTGAAGCTTTCTTT. The encoded protein is CASNWQLNTEAFF.

The rearrangement uses TRBV6-5 and TRBJ2-5; the D is unclear. The V gene lost 2 bases and the J gene lost 1 base, with 14 bases spanning the gap. Germline assignment: CDR1 MNHEY and CDR2 SVGAGI. This CDR3 comprises 16 residues. The CDR3 region is CASSYRFAWAQETQYF. The CDR3 DNA follows: TGTGCCAGCAGTTACAGGTTCGCGTGGGCCCAAGAGACCCAGTACTTC.